This TCR beta chain emerged from a study of beta chain features in type 1 diabetes. V lost 2 bases, J lost 6 bases, and 10 bases lay in between. CDR3 length: 12 amino acids. Germline V CDR1 and CDR2: GTSNPN, SVGIG (reference sequence). The authors reverse transcribed all of the isolated RNA, so sequencing captured expressed TCRB transcripts. Profiling relied on immunoSEQ multiplex PCR, and the TCRdb table lists in-frame clones only, not all of them. The data hold 390,000 or so clones, with more than 11% observed a single time. In the case of this clone: Its antigen is still unknown.

Findings and caveats of the study: It was among patients, rather than healthy donors, that naive, central memory and Treg TCRB repertoires appeared more similar. cDNA sequencing could over-represent cells with high TCR expression. There was a moderate but significant shortening of TCRB CDR3s in all four CD4+ subsets of Type 1 diabetes patients.

This sequence was found in a man aged 30 to 39 in good health. The chain links TRBV30 to TRBJ2-5; tentatively, D is TRBD1 or TRBD2 (6 bases each). Sequenced material: naive CD4+ T cells from blood. The CDR3 is CAWSSGAQTQYF. The CDR3 coding sequence is TGTGCCTGGAGTTCGGGGGCCCAGACCCAGTACTTC.